This record covers a single TCR beta chain. Its cognate antigen is unknown. The sample belongs to a study of T cell responses to AZD1222 COVID-19 vaccine. The study, taken as a whole, reports: It should be noted that donors were predominantly white British and more often female, and clonal diversity was possibly underestimated.

Germline loops: CDR1 SEHNR, CDR2 FQNEAQ (reference sequence). This CDR3 region has 14 residues. The V segment lost 9 bases and the J segment 7 bases; nucleotides outside the gene matches: 12. Clones were read by immunoSEQ multiplex PCR, and TCRdb kept only the in-frame ones, dropping some. The sample has 95,000 to 150,000 clones; around 92% are singletons. Specimen: peripheral blood, collected on day 0 of AZD1222 vaccination. The chain links TRBV7-9 to TRBJ2-1; 7 bases match TRBD1. This clonotype originated in an adult in good health. CDR3 nucleotide sequence: TGTGCCAGTCAAGGGACAGCCGAGGGTAATGAGCAGTTCTTC. It yields the protein CASQGTAEGNEQFF.